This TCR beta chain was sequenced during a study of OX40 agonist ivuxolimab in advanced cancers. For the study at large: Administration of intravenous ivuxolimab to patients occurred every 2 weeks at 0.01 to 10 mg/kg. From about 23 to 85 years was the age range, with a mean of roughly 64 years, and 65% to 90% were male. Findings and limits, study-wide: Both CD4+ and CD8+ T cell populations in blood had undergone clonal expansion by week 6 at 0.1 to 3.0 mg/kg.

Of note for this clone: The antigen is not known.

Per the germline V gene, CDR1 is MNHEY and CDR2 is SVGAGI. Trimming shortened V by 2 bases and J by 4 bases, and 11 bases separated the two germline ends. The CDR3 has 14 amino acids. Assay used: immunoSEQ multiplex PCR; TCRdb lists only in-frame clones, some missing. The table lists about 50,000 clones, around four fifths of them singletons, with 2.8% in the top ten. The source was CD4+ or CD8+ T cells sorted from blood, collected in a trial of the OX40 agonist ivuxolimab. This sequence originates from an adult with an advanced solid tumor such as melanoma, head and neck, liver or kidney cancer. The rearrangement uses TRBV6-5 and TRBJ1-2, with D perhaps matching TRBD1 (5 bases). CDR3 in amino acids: CASSYGGTIYGYTF. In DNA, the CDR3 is TGTGCCAGCAGTTACGGCGGGACCATCTATGGCTACACCTTC.